This T cell receptor beta chain was sequenced during a study of T cell responses to AZD1222 COVID-19 vaccine. Regarding the study as a whole: Regions 160-218 and 743-854 dominated among vaccine-associated CD4 TCRs spanning spike. As reported, nearly half of all spike-specific TCRs target variant regions that are unmutated. Baseline serostatus was positive in only six AZD1222 recipients.

Repertoires were generated with immunoSEQ multiplex PCR, while TCRdb's copy carries only in-frame clones and drops some. The top ten clones hold less than 20% of a sample with 73,000 or so clones, more than 70% of them seen once. CDR1 is ENHRY and CDR2 is SYGVKD in the germline V gene. The CDR3 sequence is 12 residues long. V shed 3 bases and J shed 2 bases, with 5 bases lying between them. On this clone itself: Its target is unknown.

The sample was peripheral blood, taken on day 0 of AZD1222 vaccination. This chain links TRBV10-3 with TRBJ2-7; D call uncertain. This receptor was taken from an adult in good health. The CDR3 protein is CAISDSTYEQYF. The CDR3 DNA reads as TGTGCCATCAGTGATTCGACCTACGAGCAGTACTTC.